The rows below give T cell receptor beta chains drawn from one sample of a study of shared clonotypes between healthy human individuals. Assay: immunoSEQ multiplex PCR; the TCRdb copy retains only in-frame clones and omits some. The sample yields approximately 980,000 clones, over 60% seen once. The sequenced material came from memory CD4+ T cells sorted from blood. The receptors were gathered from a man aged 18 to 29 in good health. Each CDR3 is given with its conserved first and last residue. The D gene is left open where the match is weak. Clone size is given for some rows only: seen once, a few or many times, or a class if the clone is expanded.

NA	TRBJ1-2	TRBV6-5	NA	CASSYIKGVYTF	TGTGCCAGCAGTTATATCAAGGGTGTCTACACCTTC
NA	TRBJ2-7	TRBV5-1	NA	CASSWEFSYEQYF	TGCGCCAGCAGCTGGGAGTTCTCCTACGAGCAGTACTTC
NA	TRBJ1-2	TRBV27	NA	CASSSRASDYGYTF	TGTGCCAGCAGTTCCAGGGCGTCTGACTATGGCTACACCTTC
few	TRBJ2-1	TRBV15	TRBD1	CATSARDRGRSNEQFF	TGTGCCACCAGCGCCCGGGACAGGGGGAGGTCTAATGAGCAGTTCTTC
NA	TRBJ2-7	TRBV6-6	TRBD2	CASSPGTSASSYEQYF	TGTGCCAGCAGTCCGGGGACTAGCGCCAGCTCCTACGAGCAGTACTTC
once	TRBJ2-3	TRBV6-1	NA	CASSVIGDTQYF	TGTGCCAGCAGTGTCATAGGCGATACGCAGTATTTT
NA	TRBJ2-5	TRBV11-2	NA	CASSPRGGGETQYF	TGTGCCAGCAGCCCTAGGGGAGGGGGGGAGACCCAGTACTTC
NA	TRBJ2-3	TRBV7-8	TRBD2	CASSSTLAGVTDTQYF	TGTGCCAGCAGCTCGACACTAGCGGGAGTAACAGATACGCAGTATTTT
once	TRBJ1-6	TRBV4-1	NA	CASSQDSSYNSPLHF	TGCGCCAGCAGCCAAGACAGCTCCTATAATTCACCCCTCCACTTT
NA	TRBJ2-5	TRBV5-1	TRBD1	CASKTGTGGSFQETQYF	TGCGCCAGCAAAACCGGGACAGGGGGCTCCTTCCAAGAGACCCAGTACTTC
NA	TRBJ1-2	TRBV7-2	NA	CASSLDQGNDGYTF	TGTGCCAGCAGCTTAGATCAGGGAAACGATGGCTACACCTTC
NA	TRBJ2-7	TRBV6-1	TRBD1	CASSFGTGVGEQYF	TGTGCCAGCAGTTTTGGGACAGGGGTCGGCGAGCAGTACTTC
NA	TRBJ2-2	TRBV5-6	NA	CASSLVQVSAGELFF	TGTGCCAGCAGCTTGGTACAGGTATCGGCCGGGGAGCTGTTTTTT
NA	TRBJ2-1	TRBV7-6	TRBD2	CASSSASGGAGEQFF	TGTGCCAGCAGCTCCGCCAGCGGGGGGGCCGGTGAGCAGTTCTTC
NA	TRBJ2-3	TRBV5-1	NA	CASRIGWGRTSTDTQYF	TGCGCCAGCAGAATTGGTTGGGGGCGGACAAGCACAGATACGCAGTATTTT
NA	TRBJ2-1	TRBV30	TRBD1	CAWSVSAGGSGQFF	TGTGCCTGGAGTGTATCGGCAGGGGGCTCTGGACAGTTCTTC
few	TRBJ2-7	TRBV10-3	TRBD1	CAIRRQGQGPYEQYF	TGTGCCATCAGGAGACAGGGACAGGGTCCCTACGAGCAGTACTTC
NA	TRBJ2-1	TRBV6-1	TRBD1	CASSEGQGPSDEQFF	TGTGCCAGCAGTGAAGGACAGGGTCCCAGTGATGAGCAGTTCTTC
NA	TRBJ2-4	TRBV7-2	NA	CASSLGSDIQYF	TGTGCCAGCAGCTTAGGGTCAGACATTCAGTACTTC
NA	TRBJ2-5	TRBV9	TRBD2	CASSVVEAGAVTQYF	TGTGCCAGCAGCGTAGTGGAAGCGGGAGCGGTGACCCAGTACTTC
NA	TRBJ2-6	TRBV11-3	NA	CASSFGSGANVLTF	TGTGCCAGCAGCTTTGGCTCTGGGGCCAACGTCCTGACTTTC
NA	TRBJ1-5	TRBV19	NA	CASTEGYNNQPQHF	TGTGCCAGTACGGAGGGATATAACAATCAGCCCCAGCATTTT
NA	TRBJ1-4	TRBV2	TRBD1	CASTMGTGKGEKLFF	TGTGCCAGCACCATGGGGACAGGGAAAGGGGAAAAACTGTTTTTT
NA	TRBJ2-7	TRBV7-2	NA	CASSLMPGNYEQYF	TGTGCCAGCAGCTTAATGCCAGGGAACTACGAGCAGTACTTC
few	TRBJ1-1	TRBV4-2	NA	CASLRTGNTEAFF	TGTGCCAGCTTAAGGACTGGGAACACTGAAGCTTTCTTT
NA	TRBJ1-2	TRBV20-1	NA	CSAGGGGYTF	TGCAGTGCTGGGGGAGGTGGCTACACCTTC
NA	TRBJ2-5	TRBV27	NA	CASSFRDRYQETQYF	TGTGCCAGCAGTTTTCGCGACAGGTACCAAGAGACCCAGTACTTC
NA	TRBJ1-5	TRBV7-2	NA	CASSFYNQPQHF	TGTGCCAGCAGCTTTTACAATCAGCCCCAGCATTTT